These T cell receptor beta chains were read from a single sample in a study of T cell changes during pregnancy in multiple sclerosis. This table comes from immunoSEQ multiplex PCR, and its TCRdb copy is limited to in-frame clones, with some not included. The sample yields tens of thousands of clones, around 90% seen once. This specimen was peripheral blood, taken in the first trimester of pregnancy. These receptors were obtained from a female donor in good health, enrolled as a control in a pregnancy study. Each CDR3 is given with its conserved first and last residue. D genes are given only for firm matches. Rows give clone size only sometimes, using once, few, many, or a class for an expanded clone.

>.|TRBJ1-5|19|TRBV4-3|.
CASNLKVRQARAANQPQHF
TGCGCCAGCAATCTGAAGGTCAGACAGGCGCGCGCGGCAAATCAGCCCCAGCATTTT
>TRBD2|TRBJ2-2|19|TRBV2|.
CASARTSGRAGANTGELFF
TGTGCCAGCGCCAGGACTAGCGGGAGGGCCGGGGCGAACACCGGGGAGCTGTTTTTT
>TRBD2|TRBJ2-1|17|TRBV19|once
CASSILAGGLHYNEQFF
TGTGCCAGTAGTATTCTGGCGGGGGGCCTTCACTACAATGAGCAGTTCTTC
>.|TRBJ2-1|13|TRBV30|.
CAWSVRRSNEQFF
TGTGCCTGGAGTGTACGCAGATCCAATGAGCAGTTCTTC
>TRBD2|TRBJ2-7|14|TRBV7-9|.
CASSLAGLAYEQYF
TGTGCCAGCAGCCTAGCTGGACTAGCCTACGAGCAGTACTTC
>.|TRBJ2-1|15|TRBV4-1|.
CASSQPRQQNNEQFF
TGCGCCAGCAGCCAACCCAGACAGCAAAACAATGAGCAGTTCTTC
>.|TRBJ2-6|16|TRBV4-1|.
CASSPREGSGANVLTF
TGCGCCAGCAGCCCCAGGGAAGGCTCTGGGGCCAACGTCCTGACTTTC
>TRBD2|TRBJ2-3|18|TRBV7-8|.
CASSLGGSGGFSTDTQYF
TGTGCCAGCAGCTTAGGGGGTAGCGGGGGCTTTAGCACAGATACGCAGTATTTT
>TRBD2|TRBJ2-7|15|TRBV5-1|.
CASSLEGGRTYEQYF
TGCGCCAGCAGCTTGGAGGGAGGGCGAACCTACGAGCAGTACTTC
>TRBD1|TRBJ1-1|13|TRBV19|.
CASSSRDRWHLFF
TGTGCCAGTAGTTCCCGGGACAGGTGGCACCTATTCTTT
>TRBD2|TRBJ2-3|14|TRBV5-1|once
CASSWGLAEDTQYF
TGCGCCAGCAGCTGGGGACTAGCGGAAGATACGCAGTATTTT
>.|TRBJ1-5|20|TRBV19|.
CASSISMSGGAGFSNQPQHF
TGTGCCAGTAGTATTTCCATGTCTGGGGGAGCGGGGTTTAGCAATCAGCCCCAGCATTTT
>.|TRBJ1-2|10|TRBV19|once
CASNYYGYTF
TGTGCCAGTAACTACTATGGCTACACCTTC
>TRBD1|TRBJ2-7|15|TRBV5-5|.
CASSLGQGIFYEQYF
TGTGCCAGTAGCTTGGGACAGGGTATCTTCTACGAGCAGTACTTC
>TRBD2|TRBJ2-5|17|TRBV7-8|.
CASSLEWASGRQETQYF
TGTGCCAGCAGCTTAGAATGGGCTAGCGGGCGCCAAGAGACCCAGTACTTC
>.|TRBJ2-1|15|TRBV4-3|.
CASSQDPGAYNEQFF
TGCGCCAGCAGCCAAGATCCGGGAGCATACAATGAGCAGTTCTTC
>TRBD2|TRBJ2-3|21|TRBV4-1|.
CASSQRGLAGGSGLGTDTQYF
TGCGCCAGCAGCCAACGGGGACTAGCGGGAGGGTCTGGTCTGGGTACAGATACGCAGTATTTT
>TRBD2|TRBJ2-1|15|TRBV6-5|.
CASSYSGREGNEQFF
TGTGCCAGCAGTTACTCGGGCAGGGAGGGGAATGAGCAGTTCTTC
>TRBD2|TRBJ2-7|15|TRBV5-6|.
CASSLESGTRDEQYF
TGTGCCAGCAGCTTGGAGTCGGGGACTAGGGACGAGCAGTACTTC
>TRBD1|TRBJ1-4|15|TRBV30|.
CAWSAHRGPNEKLFF
TGTGCCTGGAGTGCCCACAGGGGCCCTAATGAAAAACTGTTTTTT
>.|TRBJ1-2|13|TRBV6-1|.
CASIGQESYGYTF
TGTGCCAGCATTGGTCAAGAGAGCTATGGCTACACCTTC
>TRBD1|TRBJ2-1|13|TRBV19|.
CASSMGQGYEQFF
TGTGCCAGTAGTATGGGACAGGGGTATGAGCAGTTCTTC
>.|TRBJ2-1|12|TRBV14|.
CASSQDRGEQFF
TGTGCCAGCAGCCAAGATCGGGGTGAGCAGTTCTTC
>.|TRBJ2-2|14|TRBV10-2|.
CASDRLMNTGELFF
TGCGCCAGCGACAGGCTGATGAACACCGGGGAGCTGTTTTTT
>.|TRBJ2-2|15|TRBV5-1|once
CASSSQAANTGELFF
TGCGCCAGCAGCTCCCAGGCAGCGAACACCGGGGAGCTGTTTTTT
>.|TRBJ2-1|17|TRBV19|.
CASSIDGAARTDNEQFF
TGTGCCAGTAGTATAGATGGGGCCGCAAGGACAGACAATGAGCAGTTCTTC
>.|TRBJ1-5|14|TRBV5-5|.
CASSEDGGYQPQHF
TGTGCCAGCAGCGAAGACGGGGGGTATCAGCCCCAGCATTTT
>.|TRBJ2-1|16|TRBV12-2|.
CASRLGGAAGYNEQFF
TGTGCAAGTCGCTTAGGGGGGGCAGCGGGATACAATGAGCAGTTCTTC
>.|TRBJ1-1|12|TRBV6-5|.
CASSYPGLEAFF
TGTGCCAGCAGTTACCCCGGACTTGAAGCTTTCTTT
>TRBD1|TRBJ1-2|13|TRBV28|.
CASSKGQFFGYTF
TGTGCCAGCAGTAAGGGACAGTTTTTTGGCTACACCTTC